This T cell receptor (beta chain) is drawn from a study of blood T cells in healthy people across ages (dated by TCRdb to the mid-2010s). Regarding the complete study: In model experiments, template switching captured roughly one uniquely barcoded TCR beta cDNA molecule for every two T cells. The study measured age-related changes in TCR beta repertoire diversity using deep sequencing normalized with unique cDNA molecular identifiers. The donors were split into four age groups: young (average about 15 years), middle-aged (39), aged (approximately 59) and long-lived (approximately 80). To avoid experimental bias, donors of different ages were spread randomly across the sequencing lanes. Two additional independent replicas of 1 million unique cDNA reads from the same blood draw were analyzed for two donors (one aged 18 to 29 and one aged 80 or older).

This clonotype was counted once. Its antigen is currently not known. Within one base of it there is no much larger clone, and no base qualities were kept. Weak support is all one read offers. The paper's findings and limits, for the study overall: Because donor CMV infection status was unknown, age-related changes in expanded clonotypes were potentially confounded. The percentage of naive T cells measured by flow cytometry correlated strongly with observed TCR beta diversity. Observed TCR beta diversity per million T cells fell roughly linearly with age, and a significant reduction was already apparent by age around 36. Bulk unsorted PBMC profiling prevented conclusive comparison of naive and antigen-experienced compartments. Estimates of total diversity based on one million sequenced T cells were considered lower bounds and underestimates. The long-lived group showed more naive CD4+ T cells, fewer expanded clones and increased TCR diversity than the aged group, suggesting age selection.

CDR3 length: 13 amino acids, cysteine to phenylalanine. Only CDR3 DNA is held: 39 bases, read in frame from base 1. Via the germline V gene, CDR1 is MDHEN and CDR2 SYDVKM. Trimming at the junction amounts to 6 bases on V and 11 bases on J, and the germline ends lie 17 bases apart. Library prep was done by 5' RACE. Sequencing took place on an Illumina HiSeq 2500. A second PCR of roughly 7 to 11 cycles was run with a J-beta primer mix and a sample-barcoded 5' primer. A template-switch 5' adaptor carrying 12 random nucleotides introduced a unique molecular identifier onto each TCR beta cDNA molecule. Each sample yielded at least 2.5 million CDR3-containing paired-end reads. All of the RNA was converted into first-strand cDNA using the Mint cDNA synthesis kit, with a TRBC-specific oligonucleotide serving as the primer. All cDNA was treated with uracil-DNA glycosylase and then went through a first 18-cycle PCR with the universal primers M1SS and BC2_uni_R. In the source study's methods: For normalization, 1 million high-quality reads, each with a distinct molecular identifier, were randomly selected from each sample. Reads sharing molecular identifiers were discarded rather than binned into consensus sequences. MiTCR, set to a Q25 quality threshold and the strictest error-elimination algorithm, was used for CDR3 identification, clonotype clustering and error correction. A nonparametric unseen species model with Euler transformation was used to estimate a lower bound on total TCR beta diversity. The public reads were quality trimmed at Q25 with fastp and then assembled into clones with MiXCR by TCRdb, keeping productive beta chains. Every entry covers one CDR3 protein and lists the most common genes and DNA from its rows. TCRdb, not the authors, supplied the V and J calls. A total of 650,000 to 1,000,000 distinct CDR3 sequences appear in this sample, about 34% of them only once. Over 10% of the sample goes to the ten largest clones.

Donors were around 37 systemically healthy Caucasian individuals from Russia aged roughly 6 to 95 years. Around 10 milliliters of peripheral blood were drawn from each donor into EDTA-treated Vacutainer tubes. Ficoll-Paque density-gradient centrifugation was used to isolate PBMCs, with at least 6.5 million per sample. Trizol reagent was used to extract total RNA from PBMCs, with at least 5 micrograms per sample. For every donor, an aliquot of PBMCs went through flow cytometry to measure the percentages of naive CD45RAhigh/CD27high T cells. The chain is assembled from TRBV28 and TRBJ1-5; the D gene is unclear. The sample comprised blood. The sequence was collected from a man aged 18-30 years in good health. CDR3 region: CASSPGGGAAQHF. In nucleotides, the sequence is TGTGCCAGCAGCCCCGGAGGTGGTGCAGCCCAGCATTTT.